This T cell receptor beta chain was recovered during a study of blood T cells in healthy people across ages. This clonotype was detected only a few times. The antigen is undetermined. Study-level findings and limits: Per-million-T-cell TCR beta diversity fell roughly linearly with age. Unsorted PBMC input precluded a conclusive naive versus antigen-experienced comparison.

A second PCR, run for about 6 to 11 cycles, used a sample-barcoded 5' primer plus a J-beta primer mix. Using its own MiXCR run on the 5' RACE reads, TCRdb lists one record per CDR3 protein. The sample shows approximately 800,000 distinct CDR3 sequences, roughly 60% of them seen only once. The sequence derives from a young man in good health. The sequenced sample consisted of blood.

The CDR3 DNA is TGTGCCAGCAGTCGCACCAGGAACACTGAAGCTTTCTTT. This sequence encodes CASSRTRNTEAFF. The chain is built from TRBV6-2 or TRBV6-3 and TRBJ1-1; D unclear. Trimming took off 5 bases at V and 1 base at J, with 8 bases between the two ends. Per germline, CDR1 MNHEY and CDR2 SVGEGT. The CDR3 consists of 13 residues.